The 23 T cell receptor beta chains given below trace back to one sample, sequenced in a study of T cell responses to AZD1222 COVID-19 vaccine. Profiling relied on immunoSEQ multiplex PCR, and the TCRdb table lists in-frame clones only, not all of them. The profile shows 130,000 to 150,000 clones, about 90% of them singletons. This specimen consisted of peripheral blood, obtained 28 days after the second AZD1222 dose. These receptors originate from an adult who received the AZD1222 COVID-19 vaccine.

The V gene is TRBV5-1, the J gene TRBJ1-2; 9 positions agree with TRBD1. V lost 5 bases to trimming and J lost 2 bases; unmatched junction nucleotides: 4. Per germline, CDR1 SGHRS and CDR2 YFSETQ. CDR3 length: 14 amino acids. The chain's CDR3 is CASRMGQGNYGYTF. CDR3 DNA: TGCGCCAGCAGAATGGGACAGGGCAACTATGGCTACACCTTC.

V is TRBV19 and J is TRBJ1-2; D is ambiguous. This CDR3 spans 13 amino acids. Germline V gene lookup returns CDR1 LNHDA and CDR2 SQIVND (reference sequence). Trimming took 3 bases from V and 3 from J, leaving 8 bases between them. CDR3 sequence: CASSIGSYYGYTF. In DNA form, the CDR3 reads TGTGCCAGTAGTATCGGCAGCTACTATGGCTACACCTTC.

This sequence joins TRBV9 and TRBJ1-1; D may be TRBD1 (5 bases). Trimming left V 5 bases short and J 0 bases short, with 17 bases between. Per germline, CDR1 SGDLS and CDR2 YYNGEE. This CDR3 spans 16 amino acids. CDR3: CASSAKAWGLNTEAFF. In nucleotides, the CDR3 is TGTGCCAGCAGTGCAAAGGCATGGGGCCTGAACACTGAAGCTTTCTTT.

The chain has TRBV7-9 and TRBJ1-6; D is perhaps TRBD1 (6 bases). The CDR3 sequence is 14 residues long. Trimming cost V 4 bases and J 4 bases, with 8 bases left between them. CDR1 is SEHNR and CDR2 is FQNEAQ in the germline V gene (reference sequence). The CDR3 sequence is CASSSGQYNSPLHF. DNA for the CDR3: TGTGCCAGCAGCTCCGGACAGTATAATTCACCCCTCCACTTT.

The chain is built from TRBV29-1 and TRBJ2-1; D gene ambiguous. V gave up 7 bases and J gave up 5 bases, with 6 bases separating them. The CDR3 runs to 10 residues. CDR1 and CDR2 (germline): SQVTM, ANQGSEA. As DNA, the CDR3 is TGCAGCGCGGCAAACAATGAGCAGTTCTTC. Protein sequence: CSAANNEQFF.

The chain employs TRBV25-1 and TRBJ1-4; D gene ambiguous. The V end lost 4 bases, the J end lost 8 bases, and 17 bases lay between the germline ends. The CDR3 totals 15 residues. Germline CDR1 is MGHDK and CDR2 is SYGVNS. The CDR3 region is CASSALPPMGEKLFF. CDR3 sequence (DNA): TGTGCCAGCAGTGCCCTCCCCCCCATGGGGGAAAAACTGTTTTTT.

The chain recombines TRBV10-3 with TRBJ2-1, with TRBD1 identical over 8 bases. V lost 4 bases, J lost 7 bases, and 12 bases stayed unmatched. CDR1 and CDR2 (germline): ENHRY, SYGVKD. The CDR3 spans 16 residues. In DNA form, the CDR3 reads TGTGCCATCAGTGGTTCCGGGACAGGACTAAGAAATGAGCAGTTCTTC. This sequence encodes CAISGSGTGLRNEQFF.

V gene TRBV28 combines with J gene TRBJ2-1; D possibly corresponds to TRBD2 (6 bases). The CDR3 covers 14 residues. CDR1 and CDR2 from the germline V gene are MDHEN and SYDVKM. Trimming took 6 bases from V and 4 from J, leaving 13 bases between them. CDR3: CASRGGGSYNEQFF. The CDR3 DNA follows: TGTGCCAGCAGGGGGGGAGGCTCGTACAATGAGCAGTTCTTC. The full variable domain, in which reference TRBV28 and TRBJ2-1 provide the parts outside the CDR3, is DVKVTQSSRYLVKRTGEKVFLECVQDMDHENMFWYRQDPGLGLRLIYFSYDVKMKEKGDIPEGYSVSREKKERFSLILESASTNQTSMYLCASRGGGSYNEQFFGPGTRLTVL.

The chain is built from TRBV4-3 and TRBJ2-3; D gene ambiguous. The CDR3 spans 15 residues. The V and J ends lost 1 base and 0 bases respectively, with 8 bases between them. Germline lookup yields CDR1 LGHNA and CDR2 YSLEER. CDR3 sequence reads: CASSQAPASTDTQYF. CDR3 bases: TGCGCCAGCAGCCAAGCCCCAGCGAGCACAGATACGCAGTATTTT.

The rearrangement joins TRBV6-5 to TRBJ2-7; 9 nucleotides align to TRBD2. V dropped 7 bases and J dropped 7; count of bases not matched to a gene: 14. The germline V gene encodes CDR1 MNHEY and CDR2 SVGAGI. CDR3 size: 15 residues. This CDR3 reads CASKKRIAGEVEQYF. The CDR3 DNA is TGTGCCAGCAAGAAAAGAATAGCGGGAGAGGTGGAGCAGTACTTC.

This sequence joins TRBV18 and TRBJ1-2; D remains unclear. The V end was cut by 1 base, the J end by 6 bases, with 12 bases between. CDR1 KGHSH and CDR2 LQKENI come from the germline V gene. CDR3 size: 14 residues. This chain's CDR3 is CASSPRRVADGYTF. Here the CDR3 DNA reads TGTGCCAGCTCACCACGACGGGTGGCGGATGGCTACACCTTC.

The chain couples TRBV7-6 to TRBJ1-3; D not certain. Per germline, CDR1 SGHVS and CDR2 FNYEAQ. This CDR3 region has 16 residues. The V gene lost 0 bases and the J gene lost 0 bases, with 9 bases spanning the gap. CDR3 residues: CASSLAAPSSGNTIYF. CDR3 sequence (DNA): TGTGCCAGCAGCTTAGCGGCCCCAAGCTCTGGAAACACCATATATTTT.

The chain combines TRBV7-3 with TRBJ2-3; 10 nucleotides agree with TRBD2. The CDR3 spans 16 residues. The ends lost 3 bases at V and 9 bases at J; junction bases unmatched: 12. Per the germline V gene, CDR1 is SGHTA and CDR2 is FQGTGA. In DNA form, the CDR3 reads TGTGCCAGCAGCTTCGGCGCGTTGGCTAGCGGGAGCACGCAGTATTTT. Its translation is CASSFGALASGSTQYF.

The J gene is TRBJ1-2, the V gene TRBV25-1, with a possible D match to TRBD1 (5 bases). CDR3 length: 13 residues. The V gene lost 0 bases and the J gene lost 10 bases, with 12 bases spanning the gap. The V gene's germline CDR1 is MGHDK and CDR2 SYGVNS. The CDR3 nucleotides are TGTGCCAGCAGTGAATACGGCGGGACCGACTACACCTTC. It specifies CASSEYGGTDYTF.

The V call is TRBV11-3, the J call TRBJ1-1; D unclear. This CDR3 spans 11 amino acids. V lost 8 bases and J 0 bases, leaving 4 bases between the germline ends. Looked up from germline, CDR1 is SGHNT and CDR2 is YENEEA. As DNA, the CDR3 is TGTGCCAGCGGGGTGAACACTGAAGCTTTCTTT. Translating gives CASGVNTEAFF.

The chain joins TRBV18 to TRBJ2-3; 7 positions match TRBD1. The CDR3 has 15 residues. Trimming at V came to 2 bases and at J to 5 bases, leaving 7 bases not matched to a gene. Germline CDR1 reads KGHSH; CDR2 reads LQKENI. The CDR3 sequence: CASSPGTAGLDTQYF. The DNA of the CDR3 is TGTGCCAGCTCACCAGGGACAGCCGGGCTAGATACGCAGTATTTT.

This clone was seen a handful of times. The V call is TRBV4-1, the J call TRBJ2-7; 9 bases agree with TRBD1. This CDR3 region has 16 residues. After removal of 3 bases from V and 2 bases from J, the junction contained 8 bases not matched to a gene. Germline CDR1 MGHRA, CDR2 YSYEKL. The CDR3: CASSQSPGQGPYEQYF. The DNA for the CDR3 is TGCGCCAGCAGCCAGTCACCGGGACAGGGTCCCTACGAGCAGTACTTC.

This clone showed up just a few times. The V and J genes are TRBV29-1 and TRBJ1-3; D not resolved. The germline V gene has CDR1 SQVTM and CDR2 ANQGSEA. Between the trimmed V and J ends, which lost 4 bases and 1 base, there was a span of 11 bases. This CDR3 is built from 14 residues. For the CDR3, the DNA is TGCAGCGTTGGGTTAGGGCAATCTGGAAACACCATATATTTT. This encodes CSVGLGQSGNTIYF.

This clone appeared once. The chain links TRBV12-5 to TRBJ1-6, with D perhaps matching TRBD1 (5 bases). Per germline, CDR1 LGHNT and CDR2 FRNRAP. The CDR3 totals 19 residues. Trimming removed 0 bases at V and 8 bases at J, with 23 bases between. For the CDR3, the DNA is TGTGCTAGTGGTTTGGTACGGGGGGTCGGGAACGACCTTTATTCACCCCTCCACTTT. It encodes CASGLVRGVGNDLYSPLHF.

This chain uses TRBV19 with TRBJ1-1, with TRBD1 matching 7 bases. This CDR3 contains 14 residues. V was clipped by 3 bases and J by 1 base; unmatched bases: 2. Germline CDR1 reads LNHDA; CDR2 reads SQIVND (reference sequence). CDR3 amino acids: CASSIGDRNTEAFF. CDR3 bases: TGTGCCAGTAGTATCGGGGACAGGAACACTGAAGCTTTCTTT. Drawing the rest from reference TRBV19 and TRBJ1-1, the complete variable domain is DGGITQSPKYLFRKEGQNVTLSCEQNLNHDAMYWYRQDPGQGLRLIYYSQIVNDFQKGDIAEGYSVSREKKESFPLTVTSAQKNPTAFYLCASSIGDRNTEAFFGQGTRLTVV.

The chain has TRBV6-5 and TRBJ1-6; the D is unclear. The V gene lost 2 bases and the J gene lost 0 bases, with 8 bases spanning the gap. The CDR3 is 16 amino acids. From germline, CDR1 is MNHEY and CDR2 SVGAGI. This CDR3 is CASSYRASSYNSPLHF. In DNA form, the CDR3 reads TGTGCCAGCAGTTACAGGGCTAGCTCCTATAATTCACCCCTCCACTTT.

A remark on this clone: Sequence at one end of the junction differs from germline and may be a read error. This chain joins TRBV7-7 and TRBJ2-6; a weak D match, TRBD1 (6 bases). The length of the CDR3 is 16 residues. The germline CDR1 and CDR2 sequences are SSHAT and FNYEAQ (reference sequence). The CDR3 protein is CASSFDRSSGANVLTF. CDR3 DNA sequence: TGTGCTAGCAGCTTTGACAGGAGTTCTGGGGCCAACGTCCTGACTTTC.

This chain links TRBV27 with TRBJ2-7; D remains ambiguous. Per the germline V gene, CDR1 is MNHEY and CDR2 is SMNVEV (reference sequence). With 0 bases removed from V and 2 bases from J, the gap between germline ends came to 11 bases. This CDR3 comprises 15 residues. This chain's CDR3 is CASSLSSLLTYEQYF. CDR3 nucleotide sequence: TGTGCCAGCAGTTTATCGAGCCTCCTTACCTACGAGCAGTACTTC.